The clone carrying this TCR beta chain was counted once. Its target is not known. The data were taken from a study of siplizumab effects on memory and regulatory T cells. Study-level points and caveats: The authors did not confirm suppressive function in proliferating Tregs from siplizumab cultures. In controls, under 30% of mappable alloreactive CD4+ clones were Treg-derived on average, versus just under 70% with siplizumab.

Clones were sequenced by immunoSEQ multiplex PCR, and TCRdb holds only the in-frame ones, with some missing. The table has roughly 120,000 clones, approximately 92% seen once; the top ten hold roughly 1.4%. This CDR3 is built from 15 residues. The V gene's germline CDR1 is MNHEY and CDR2 SVGAGI. Germline trimming cut 8 bases from V and 4 bases from J; bases unmatched to any gene: 11. The V gene is TRBV6-5, the J gene TRBJ2-1; TRBD2 matches at 7 bases. Specimen: CD4+ T cells sorted from blood. The receptor comes from a human donor in good health. CDR3 nucleotides: TGTGCCAGCGGTCGGGGGGAGGGCCTTTACAATGAGCAGTTCTTC. It is translated as CASGRGEGLYNEQFF.